The rows below give T cell receptor beta chains drawn from one sample of a study of sequential checkpoint blockade in melanoma. TCRdb keeps only in-frame clones here, not all; method: immunoSEQ multiplex PCR. The sample has about 14,000 clones, approximately 52% seen once. The source material was CD8+ T cells sorted from blood (inferred from file names), sampled from a patient given nivolumab and ipilimumab in sequence. The receptors derive from a human donor with melanoma. Each CDR3 is given without its conserved first and last residue. Expanded clones get a size class; other rows say once, few or many, or leave the size out.

>few|TRBV4-1
ASSQDPQQGQGGYT
>.|TRBV5-4
ASNPGTGPEDEQF
>.|TRBV19
ASTTGEGTDTQY
>.|TRBV6-5
ASSTGTGGNTEAF
>few|TRBV7-9
ASSLDRGLNQPQH
>.|TRBV11-2
ASSLVHGSRNEQF
>.|TRBV18
ASSPPGSGSSYNEQF
>.|TRBV4-1
ASSPEYPDTQY
>.|TRBV7-9
ASSPTAGVSTDTQY
>.|TRBV10-3
AIRSEEDEQF
>few|TRBV27
ASSFRFGVPSTDTQY
>.|TRBV7-2
ASSLVGQGGGYGYT
>few|TRBV6-1
ASSALTSGSTDTQY
>.|TRBV6-5
ASSYGGNGPEAF
>.|TRBV7-9
ASSLPRGLTGELF
>.|TRBV10-3
AIWAGGPYNEQF
>few|TRBV6-1
ASGGQGYGELF
>.|TRBV2
ASSEEDREDEKLF